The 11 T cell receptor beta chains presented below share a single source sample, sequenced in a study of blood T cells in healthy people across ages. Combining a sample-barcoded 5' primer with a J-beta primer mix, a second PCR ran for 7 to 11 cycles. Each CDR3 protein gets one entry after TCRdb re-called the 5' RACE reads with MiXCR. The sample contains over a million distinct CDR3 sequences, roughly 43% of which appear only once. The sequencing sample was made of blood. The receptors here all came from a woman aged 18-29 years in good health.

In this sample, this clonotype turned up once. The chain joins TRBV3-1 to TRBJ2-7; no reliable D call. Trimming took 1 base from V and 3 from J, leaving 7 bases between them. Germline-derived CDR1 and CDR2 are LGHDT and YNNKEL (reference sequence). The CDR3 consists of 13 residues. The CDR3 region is CASSQVGRYEQYF. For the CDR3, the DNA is TGTGCCAGCAGCCAAGTTGGTCGCTACGAGCAGTACTTC.

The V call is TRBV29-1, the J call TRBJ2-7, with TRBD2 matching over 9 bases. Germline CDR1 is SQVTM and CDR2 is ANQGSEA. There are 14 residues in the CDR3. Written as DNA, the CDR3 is TGCAGTGTCGTAGCGGGAGTGGGTTACAATGAGCAGTACTTC. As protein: CSVVAGVGYNEQYF.

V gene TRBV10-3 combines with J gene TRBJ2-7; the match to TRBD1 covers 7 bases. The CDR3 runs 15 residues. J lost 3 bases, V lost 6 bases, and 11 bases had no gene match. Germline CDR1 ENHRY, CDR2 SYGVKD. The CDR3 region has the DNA TGTGCCATCAGCTTCGGACAGGTCCCCTTCTACGAGCAGTACTTC. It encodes CAISFGQVPFYEQYF.

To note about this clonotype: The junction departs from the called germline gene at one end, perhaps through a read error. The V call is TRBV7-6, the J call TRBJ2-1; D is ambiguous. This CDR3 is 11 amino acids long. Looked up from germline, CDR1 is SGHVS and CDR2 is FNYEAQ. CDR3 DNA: TGTGCCGGCAGCTTAACTTCTGAGCAGTTCTTC. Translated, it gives CAGSLTSEQFF.

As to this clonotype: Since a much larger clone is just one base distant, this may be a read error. The DNA for the CDR3 is TGCAGTGCGGCCCCCGTAGCGGGCCTCACAGATACGCAGTATTTT. Amino acid sequence: CSAAPVAGLTDTQYF. This chain links TRBV20-1 with TRBJ2-3; 7 bases map to TRBD2. The trim removed 6 bases at V and 2 bases at J, leaving 11 bases unmatched. CDR1 and CDR2 from the germline V gene are DFQATT and SNEGSKA (reference sequence). The CDR3 sequence is 15 residues long.

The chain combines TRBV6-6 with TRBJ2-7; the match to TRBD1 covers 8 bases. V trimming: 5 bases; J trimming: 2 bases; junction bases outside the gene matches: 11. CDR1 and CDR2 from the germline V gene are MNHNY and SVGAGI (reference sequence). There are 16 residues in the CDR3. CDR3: CASSPRDRGVPYEQYF. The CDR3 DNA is TGTGCCAGCAGTCCCCGTGACAGGGGTGTCCCCTACGAGCAGTACTTC.

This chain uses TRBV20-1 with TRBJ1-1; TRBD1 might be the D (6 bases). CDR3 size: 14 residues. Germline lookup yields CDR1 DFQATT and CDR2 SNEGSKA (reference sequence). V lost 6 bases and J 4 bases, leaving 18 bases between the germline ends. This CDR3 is CSARPGGGATEAFF. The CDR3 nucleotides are TGCAGTGCCCGGCCCGGAGGGGGGGCCACTGAAGCTTTCTTT.

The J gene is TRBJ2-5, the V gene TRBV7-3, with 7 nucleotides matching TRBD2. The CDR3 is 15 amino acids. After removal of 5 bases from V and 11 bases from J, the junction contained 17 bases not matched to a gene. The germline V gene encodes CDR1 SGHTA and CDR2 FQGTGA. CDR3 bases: TGTGCCAGCAGCCGTTCGGGACTAACATACAATGAGCAGTACTTC. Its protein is CASSRSGLTYNEQYF.

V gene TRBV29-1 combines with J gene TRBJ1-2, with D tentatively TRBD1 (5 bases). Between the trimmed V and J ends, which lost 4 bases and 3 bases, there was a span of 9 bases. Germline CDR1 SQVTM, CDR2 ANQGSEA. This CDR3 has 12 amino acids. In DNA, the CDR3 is TGCAGCGTTGGAGGGACGGACTATGGCTACACCTTC. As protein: CSVGGTDYGYTF.

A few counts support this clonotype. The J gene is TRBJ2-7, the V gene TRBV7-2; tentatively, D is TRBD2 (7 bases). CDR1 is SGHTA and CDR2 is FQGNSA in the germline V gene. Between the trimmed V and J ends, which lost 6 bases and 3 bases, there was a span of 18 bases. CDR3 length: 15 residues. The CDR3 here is CASSIQRGGGYEQYF. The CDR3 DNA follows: TGTGCCAGCAGTATACAACGCGGGGGCGGCTACGAGCAGTACTTC. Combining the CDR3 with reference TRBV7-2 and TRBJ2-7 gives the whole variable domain GAGVSQSPSNKVTEKGKDVELRCDPISGHTALYWYRQSLGQGLEFLIYFQGNSAPDKSGLPSDRFSAERTGGSVSTLTIQRTQQEDSAVYLCASSIQRGGGYEQYFGPGTRLTVT.

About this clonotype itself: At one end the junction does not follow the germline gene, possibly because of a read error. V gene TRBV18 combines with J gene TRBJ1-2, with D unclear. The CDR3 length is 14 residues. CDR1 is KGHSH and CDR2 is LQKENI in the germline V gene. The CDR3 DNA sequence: TGTGCCGGCTCACCGGACGGAGCTACCTATGGCTACACCTTC. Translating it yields CAGSPDGATYGYTF. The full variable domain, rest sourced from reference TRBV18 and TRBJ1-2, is NAGVMQNPRHLVRRRGQEARLRCSPMKGHSHVYWYRQLPEEGLKFMVYLQKENIIDESGMPKERFSAEFPKEGPSILRIQQVVRGDSAAYFCAGSPDGATYGYTFGSGTRLTVV.